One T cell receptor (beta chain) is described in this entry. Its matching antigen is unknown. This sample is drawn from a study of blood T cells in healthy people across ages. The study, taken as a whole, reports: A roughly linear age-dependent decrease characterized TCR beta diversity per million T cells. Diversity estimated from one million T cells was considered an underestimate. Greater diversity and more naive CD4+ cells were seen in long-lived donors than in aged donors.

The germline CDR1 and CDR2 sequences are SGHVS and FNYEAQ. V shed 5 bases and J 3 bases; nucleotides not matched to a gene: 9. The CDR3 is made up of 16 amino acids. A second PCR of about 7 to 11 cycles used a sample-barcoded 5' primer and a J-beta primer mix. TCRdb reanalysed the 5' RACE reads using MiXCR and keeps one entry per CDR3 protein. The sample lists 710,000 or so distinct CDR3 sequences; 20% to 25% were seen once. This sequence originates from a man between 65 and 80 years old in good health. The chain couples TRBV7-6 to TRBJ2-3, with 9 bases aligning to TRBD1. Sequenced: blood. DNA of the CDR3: TGTGCCAGCAGCCCCCCCGGGACAGGGACGACAGATACGCAGTATTTT. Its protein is CASSPPGTGTTDTQYF.